Below, one T cell receptor beta chain is given with its context. No antigen is known for it. The sample originates from a study of high-grade serous ovarian cancer treatment subgroups. Findings and limits, study-wide: Higher neoantigen levels went with greater TCR clonal relatedness. The analyses considered CDR3 and ignored CDR1 and CDR2.

CDR3 length: 14 residues. The V end was cut by 2 bases, the J end by 3 bases, with 10 bases between. CDR1 is KGHSH, CDR2 LQKENI, per germline. The assay was immunoSEQ multiplex PCR, and TCRdb's table has in-frame clones only and misses some. This table holds 10,000 to 15,000 clones, 88% found once. Tumor samples were taken before definitive surgery or chemotherapy. The rearrangement uses TRBV18 and TRBJ1-1, with D perhaps matching TRBD1 (6 bases). The sample taken for sequencing was tumor tissue. The receptor's source is a human donor with high-grade serous ovarian cancer. CDR3 sequence: CASSPTEGDTEAFF. CDR3 in DNA: TGTGCCAGCTCACCAACAGAGGGGGACACTGAAGCTTTCTTT.